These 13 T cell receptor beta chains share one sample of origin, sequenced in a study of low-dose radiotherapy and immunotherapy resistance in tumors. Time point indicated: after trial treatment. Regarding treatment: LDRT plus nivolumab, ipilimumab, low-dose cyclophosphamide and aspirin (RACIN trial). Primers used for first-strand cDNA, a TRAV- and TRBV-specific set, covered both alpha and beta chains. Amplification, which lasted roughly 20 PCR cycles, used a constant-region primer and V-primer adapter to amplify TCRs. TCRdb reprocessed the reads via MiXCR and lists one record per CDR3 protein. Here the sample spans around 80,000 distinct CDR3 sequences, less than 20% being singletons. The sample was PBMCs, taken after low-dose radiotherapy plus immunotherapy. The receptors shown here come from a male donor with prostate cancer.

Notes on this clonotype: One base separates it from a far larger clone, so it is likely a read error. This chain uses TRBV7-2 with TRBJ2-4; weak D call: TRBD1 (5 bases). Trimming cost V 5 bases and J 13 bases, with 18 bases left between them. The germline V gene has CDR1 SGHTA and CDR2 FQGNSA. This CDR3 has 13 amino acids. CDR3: CASSQLGRGEQYF. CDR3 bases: TGTGCCAGCAGCCAGCTAGGAAGGGGTGAGCAGTACTTC.

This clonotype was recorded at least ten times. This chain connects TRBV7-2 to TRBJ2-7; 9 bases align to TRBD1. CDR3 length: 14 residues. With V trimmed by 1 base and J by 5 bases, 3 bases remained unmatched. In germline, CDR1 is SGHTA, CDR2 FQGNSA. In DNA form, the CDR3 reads TGTGCCAGCAGCTTAGACAGGGGGCGTGACGAGCAGTACTTC. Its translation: CASSLDRGRDEQYF. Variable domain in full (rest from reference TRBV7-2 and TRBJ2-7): GAGVSQSPSNKVTEKGKDVELRCDPISGHTALYWYRQSLGQGLEFLIYFQGNSAPDKSGLPSDRFSAERTGGSVSTLTIQRTQQEDSAVYLCASSLDRGRDEQYFGPGTRLTVT.

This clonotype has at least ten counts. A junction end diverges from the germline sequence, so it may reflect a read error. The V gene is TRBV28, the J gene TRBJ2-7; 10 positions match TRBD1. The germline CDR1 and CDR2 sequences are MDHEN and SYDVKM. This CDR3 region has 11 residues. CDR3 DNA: TGTGCCAGCAGTTCAATCGGGACAGGGGACTTC. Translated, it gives CASSSIGTGDF.

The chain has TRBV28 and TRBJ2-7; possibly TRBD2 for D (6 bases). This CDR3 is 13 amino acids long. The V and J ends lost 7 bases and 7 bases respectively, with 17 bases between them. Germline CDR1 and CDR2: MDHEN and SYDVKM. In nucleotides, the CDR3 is TGTGCCAGCACCATCTCGGGAGTCGGGGAGCAGTACTTC. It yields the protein CASTISGVGEQYF.

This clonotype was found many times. The CDR3 DNA follows: TGTGCCAGTAGGCCGACAGGCGTCTCTGGAAACACCATATATTTT. This codes for CASRPTGVSGNTIYF. J is TRBJ1-3 and V is TRBV19; tentative D call: TRBD1 (6 bases). Trimming shortened V by 6 bases and J by 0 bases, and 12 bases separated the two germline ends. This CDR3 comprises 15 residues. Germline assignment: CDR1 LNHDA and CDR2 SQIVND (reference sequence).

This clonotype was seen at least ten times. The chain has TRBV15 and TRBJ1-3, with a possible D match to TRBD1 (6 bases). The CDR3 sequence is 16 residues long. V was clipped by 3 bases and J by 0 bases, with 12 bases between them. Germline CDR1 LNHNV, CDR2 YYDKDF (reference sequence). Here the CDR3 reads CATSSDRTASGNTIYF. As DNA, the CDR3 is TGTGCCACCAGCAGTGACAGGACGGCCTCTGGAAACACCATATATTTT.

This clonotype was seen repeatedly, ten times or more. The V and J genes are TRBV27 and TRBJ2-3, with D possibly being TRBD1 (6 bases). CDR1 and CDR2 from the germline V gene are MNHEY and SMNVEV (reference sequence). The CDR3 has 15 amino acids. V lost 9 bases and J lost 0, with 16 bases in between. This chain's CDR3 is CASALGTFSTDTQYF. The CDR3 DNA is TGTGCCAGTGCTCTCGGGACATTTAGCACAGATACGCAGTATTTT.

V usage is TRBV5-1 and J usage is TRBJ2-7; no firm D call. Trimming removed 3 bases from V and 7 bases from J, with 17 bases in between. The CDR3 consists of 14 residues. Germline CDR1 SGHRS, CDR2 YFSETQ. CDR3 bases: TGCGCCAGCAGCTCCTCCTACCAACCGGAGGAGCAGTACTTC. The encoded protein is CASSSSYQPEEQYF.

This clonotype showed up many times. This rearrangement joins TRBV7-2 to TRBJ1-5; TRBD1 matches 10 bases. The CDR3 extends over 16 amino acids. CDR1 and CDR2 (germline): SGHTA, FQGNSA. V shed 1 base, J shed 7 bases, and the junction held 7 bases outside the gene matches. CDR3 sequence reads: CASSLVGTGDGQPQHF. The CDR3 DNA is TGTGCCAGCAGCTTAGTCGGGACAGGGGATGGGCAGCCCCAGCATTTT.

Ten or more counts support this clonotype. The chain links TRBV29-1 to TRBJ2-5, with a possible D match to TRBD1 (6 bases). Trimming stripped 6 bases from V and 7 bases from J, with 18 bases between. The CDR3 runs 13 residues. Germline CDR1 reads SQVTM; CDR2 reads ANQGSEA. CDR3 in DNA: TGCAGCGTCGACTGGACAGTAGAGGGGACCCAGTACTTC. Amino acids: CSVDWTVEGTQYF.

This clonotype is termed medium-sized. The CDR3 region is CASSLGMTSGRENNEQFF. The CDR3 DNA follows: TGCGCCAGCAGCTTGGGAATGACTAGCGGGAGGGAGAACAATGAGCAGTTCTTC. V is TRBV5-1 and J is TRBJ2-1, with 14 positions matching TRBD2. The ends lost 0 bases at V and 5 bases at J; junction bases unmatched: 7. CDR1 is SGHRS and CDR2 is YFSETQ in the germline V gene. The CDR3 contains 18 residues.

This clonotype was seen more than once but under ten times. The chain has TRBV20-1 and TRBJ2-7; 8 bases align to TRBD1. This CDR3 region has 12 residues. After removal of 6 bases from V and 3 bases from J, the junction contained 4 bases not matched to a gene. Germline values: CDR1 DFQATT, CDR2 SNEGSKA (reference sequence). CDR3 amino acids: CSARGQYYEQYF. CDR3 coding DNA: TGCAGTGCCAGGGGGCAGTACTACGAGCAGTACTTC.

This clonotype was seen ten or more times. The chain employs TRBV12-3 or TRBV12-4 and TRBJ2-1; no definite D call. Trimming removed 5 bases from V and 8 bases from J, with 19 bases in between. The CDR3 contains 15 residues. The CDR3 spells CASSPRSLLGYEQFF. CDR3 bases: TGTGCCAGCAGTCCGCGGTCGCTTCTTGGGTATGAGCAGTTCTTC.